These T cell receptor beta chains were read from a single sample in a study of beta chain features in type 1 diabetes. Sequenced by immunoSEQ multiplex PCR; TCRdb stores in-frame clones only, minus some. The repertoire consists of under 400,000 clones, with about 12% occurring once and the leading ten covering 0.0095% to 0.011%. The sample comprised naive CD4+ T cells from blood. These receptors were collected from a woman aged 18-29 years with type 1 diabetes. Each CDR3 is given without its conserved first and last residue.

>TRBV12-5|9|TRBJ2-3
ASGQGGLQY
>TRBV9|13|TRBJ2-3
ASSVGRVNTDTQY
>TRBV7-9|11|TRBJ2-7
ASRSGQRHEQY
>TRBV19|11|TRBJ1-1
ASSSDRDTEAF
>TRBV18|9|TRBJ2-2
ASQNTGELF
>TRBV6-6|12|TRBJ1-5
ASSLRAGNQPQH
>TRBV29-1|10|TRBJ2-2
SVIPLTGELF
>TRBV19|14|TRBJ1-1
ASSIGTGGEWTEAF
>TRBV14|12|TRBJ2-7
ASSPRTSGSVQY
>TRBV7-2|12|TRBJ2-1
ASSPREIYNEQF
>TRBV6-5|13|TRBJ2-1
ASSYSSGGGNEQF
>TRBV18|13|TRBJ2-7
ASSPDSSGGYEQY
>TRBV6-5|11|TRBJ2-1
ASSRGQGGEQF
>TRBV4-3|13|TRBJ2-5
ASGGLAGSEETQY
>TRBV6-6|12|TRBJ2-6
ASSPLAGANVLT
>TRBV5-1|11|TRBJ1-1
ASRVEPNTEAF
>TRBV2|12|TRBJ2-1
ASISVAGSLEQF
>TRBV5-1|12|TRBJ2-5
ASSFQQNQETQY
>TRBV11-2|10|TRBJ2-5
ASSMFRETQY
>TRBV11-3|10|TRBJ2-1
ASSFRQGRYF
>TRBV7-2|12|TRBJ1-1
ASSMGQSNTEAF
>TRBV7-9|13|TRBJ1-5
ASSPPGGWDQPQH
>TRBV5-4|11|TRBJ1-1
ASSLARDTEAF
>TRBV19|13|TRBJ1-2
ASPGTGKDNYGYT
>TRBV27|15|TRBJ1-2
ASSFLPSRDSFYGYT
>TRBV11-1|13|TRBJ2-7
ASSLLGLLSYEQY
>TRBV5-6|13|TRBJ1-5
ASSLAGIHLQPQH
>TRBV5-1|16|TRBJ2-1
ASSLDLSRQGIYNEQF
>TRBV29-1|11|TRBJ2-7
SVSPGLIYEQY
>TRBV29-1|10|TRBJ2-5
SVTGVGETQY
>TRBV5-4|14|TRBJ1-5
ASSPSSGQSNQPQH
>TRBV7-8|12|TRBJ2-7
ASSIVSGSYEQY
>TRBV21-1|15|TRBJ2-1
ASSALSGRALSHEQF
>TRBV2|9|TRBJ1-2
ASSFDRGYT
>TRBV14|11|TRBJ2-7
ASSQVTHTGPY
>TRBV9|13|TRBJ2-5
ASSGLADGRETQY
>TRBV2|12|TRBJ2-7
ASSLTGQNYEQY
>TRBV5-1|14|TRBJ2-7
ASSLDPREGAYEQY
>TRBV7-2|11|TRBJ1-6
ASSLGQNSPLH
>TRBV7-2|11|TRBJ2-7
ASSQKTGKGSY